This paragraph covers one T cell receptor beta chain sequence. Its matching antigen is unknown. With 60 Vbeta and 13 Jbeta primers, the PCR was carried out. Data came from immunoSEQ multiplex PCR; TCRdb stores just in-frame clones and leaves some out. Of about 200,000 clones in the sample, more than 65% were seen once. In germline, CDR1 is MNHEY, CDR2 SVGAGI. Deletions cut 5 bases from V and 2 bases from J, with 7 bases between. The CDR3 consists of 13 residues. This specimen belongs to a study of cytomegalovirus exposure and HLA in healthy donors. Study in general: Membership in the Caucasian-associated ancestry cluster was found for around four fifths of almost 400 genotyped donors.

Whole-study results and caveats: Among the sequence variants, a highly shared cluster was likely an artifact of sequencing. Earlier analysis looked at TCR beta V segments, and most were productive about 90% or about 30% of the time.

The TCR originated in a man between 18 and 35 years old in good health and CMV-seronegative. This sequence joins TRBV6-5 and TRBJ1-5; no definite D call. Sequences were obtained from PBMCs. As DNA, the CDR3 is TGTGCCAGCAGTCCCGAGGGCAATCAGCCCCAGCATTTT. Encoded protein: CASSPEGNQPQHF.